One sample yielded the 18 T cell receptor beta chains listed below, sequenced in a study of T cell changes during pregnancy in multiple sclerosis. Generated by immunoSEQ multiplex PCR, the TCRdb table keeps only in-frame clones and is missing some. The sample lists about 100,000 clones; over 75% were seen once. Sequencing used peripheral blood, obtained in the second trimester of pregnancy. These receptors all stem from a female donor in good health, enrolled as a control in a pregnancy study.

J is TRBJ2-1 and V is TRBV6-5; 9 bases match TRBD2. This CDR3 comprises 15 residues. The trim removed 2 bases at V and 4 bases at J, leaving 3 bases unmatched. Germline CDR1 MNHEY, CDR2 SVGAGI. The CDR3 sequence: CASSYSLAGYNEQFF. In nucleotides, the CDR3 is TGTGCCAGCAGTTACAGCCTAGCGGGATACAATGAGCAGTTCTTC.

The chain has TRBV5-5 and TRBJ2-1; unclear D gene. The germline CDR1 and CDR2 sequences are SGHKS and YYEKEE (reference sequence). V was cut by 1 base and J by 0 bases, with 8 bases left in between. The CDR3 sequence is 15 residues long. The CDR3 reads CASSLSHSSYNEQFF. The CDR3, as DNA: TGTGCCAGCAGCTTGTCACACAGCTCCTACAATGAGCAGTTCTTC.

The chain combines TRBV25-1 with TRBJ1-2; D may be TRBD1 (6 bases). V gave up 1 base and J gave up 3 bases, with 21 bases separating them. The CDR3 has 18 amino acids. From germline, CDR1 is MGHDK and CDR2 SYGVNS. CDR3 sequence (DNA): TGTGCCAGCAGTGAATGGGGGGGCATCTTGGCAGGATACTATGGCTACACCTTC. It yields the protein CASSEWGGILAGYYGYTF.

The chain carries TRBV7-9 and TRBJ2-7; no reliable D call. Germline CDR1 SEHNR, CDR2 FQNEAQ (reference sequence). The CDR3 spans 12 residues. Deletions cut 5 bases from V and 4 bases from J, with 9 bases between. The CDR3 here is CASSALEYEQYF. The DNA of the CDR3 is TGTGCCAGCAGCGCCTTGGAGTACGAGCAGTACTTC.

This CDR3 reads CASKAGYTKNIQYF. The CDR3 DNA is TGTGCCAGCAAGGCAGGGTACACCAAAAACATTCAGTACTTC. The chain employs TRBV2 and TRBJ2-4; D may be TRBD1 (5 bases). This CDR3 is 14 amino acids long. V was cut by 7 bases and J by 2 bases, with 12 bases left in between. CDR1 and CDR2 from the germline V gene are SNHLY and FYNNEI.

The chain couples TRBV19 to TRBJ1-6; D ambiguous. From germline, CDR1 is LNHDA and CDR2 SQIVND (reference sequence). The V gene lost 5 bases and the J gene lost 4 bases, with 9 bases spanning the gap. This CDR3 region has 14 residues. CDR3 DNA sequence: TGTGCCAGTAGTCCCCAGAATTATAATTCACCCCTCCACTTT. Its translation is CASSPQNYNSPLHF.

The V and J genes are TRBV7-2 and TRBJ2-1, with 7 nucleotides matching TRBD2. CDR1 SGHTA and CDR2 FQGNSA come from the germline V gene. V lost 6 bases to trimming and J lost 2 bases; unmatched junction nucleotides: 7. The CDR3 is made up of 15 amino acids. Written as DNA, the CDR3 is TGTGCCAGCAGGGGCGGGGGAGTGGCCTACAATGAGCAGTTCTTC. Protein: CASRGGGVAYNEQFF. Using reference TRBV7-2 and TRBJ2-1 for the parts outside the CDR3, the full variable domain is GAGVSQSPSNKVTEKGKDVELRCDPISGHTALYWYRQSLGQGLEFLIYFQGNSAPDKSGLPSDRFSAERTGGSVSTLTIQRTQQEDSAVYLCASRGGGVAYNEQFFGPGTRLTVL.

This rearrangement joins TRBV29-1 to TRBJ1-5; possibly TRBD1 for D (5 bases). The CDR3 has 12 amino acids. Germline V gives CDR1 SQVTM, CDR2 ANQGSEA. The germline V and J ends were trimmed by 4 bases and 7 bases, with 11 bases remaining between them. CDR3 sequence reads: CSVATAGQPQHF. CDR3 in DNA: TGCAGCGTTGCGACAGCAGGACAGCCCCAGCATTTT.

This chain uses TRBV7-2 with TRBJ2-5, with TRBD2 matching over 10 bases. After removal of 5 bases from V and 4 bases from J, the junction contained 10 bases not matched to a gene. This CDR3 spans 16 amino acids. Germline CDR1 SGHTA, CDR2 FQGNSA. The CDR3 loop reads CASSPASGGPLETQYF. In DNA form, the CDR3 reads TGTGCCAGCAGCCCCGCTAGCGGGGGCCCTCTAGAGACCCAGTACTTC.

CDR3 sequence reads: CASSIQGANYGYTF. The CDR3 nucleotides read TGTGCCAGTAGTATCCAGGGGGCTAACTATGGCTACACCTTC. The J gene is TRBJ1-2, the V gene TRBV19, with TRBD1 identical over 7 bases. This CDR3 region has 14 residues. The ends lost 3 bases at V and 0 bases at J; junction bases unmatched: 1. Germline V lookup: CDR1 LNHDA, CDR2 SQIVND (reference sequence).

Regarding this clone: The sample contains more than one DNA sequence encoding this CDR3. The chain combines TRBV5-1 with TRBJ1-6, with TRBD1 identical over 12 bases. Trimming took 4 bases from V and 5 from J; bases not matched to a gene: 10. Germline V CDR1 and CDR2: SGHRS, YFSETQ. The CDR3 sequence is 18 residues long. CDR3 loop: CASSRRGTGGGNNSPLHF. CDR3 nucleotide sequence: TGCGCCAGCAGCCGTCGCGGGACAGGGGGCGGCAATAATTCACCCCTCCACTTT.

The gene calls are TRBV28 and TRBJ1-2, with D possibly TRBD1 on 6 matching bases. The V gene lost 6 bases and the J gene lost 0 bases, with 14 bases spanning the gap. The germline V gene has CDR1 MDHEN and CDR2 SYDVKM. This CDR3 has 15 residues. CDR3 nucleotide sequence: TGTGCCAGCAGCGAAGGACAGTTCCCTAACTATGGCTACACCTTC. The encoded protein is CASSEGQFPNYGYTF.

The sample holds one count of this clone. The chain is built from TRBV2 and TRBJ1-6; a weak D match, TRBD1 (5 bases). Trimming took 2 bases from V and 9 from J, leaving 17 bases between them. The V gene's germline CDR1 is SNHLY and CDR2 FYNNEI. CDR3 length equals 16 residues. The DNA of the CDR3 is TGTGCCAGCAGTGAAACCAGCTCCTCGGGGGTTTCACCCCTCCACTTT. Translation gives CASSETSSSGVSPLHF.

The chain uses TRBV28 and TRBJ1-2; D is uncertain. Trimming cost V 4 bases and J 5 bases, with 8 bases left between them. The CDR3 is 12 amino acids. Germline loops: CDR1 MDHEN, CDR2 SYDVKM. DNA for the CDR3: TGTGCCAGCAGTTCCTCAGCGTATGGCTACACCTTC. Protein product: CASSSSAYGYTF.

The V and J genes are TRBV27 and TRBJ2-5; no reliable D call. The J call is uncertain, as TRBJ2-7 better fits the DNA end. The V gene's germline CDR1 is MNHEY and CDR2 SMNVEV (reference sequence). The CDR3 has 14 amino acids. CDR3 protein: CASSLSPNTYEQYF. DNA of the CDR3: TGTGCCAGCAGTTTATCGCCGAATACCTACGAGCAGTACTTC.

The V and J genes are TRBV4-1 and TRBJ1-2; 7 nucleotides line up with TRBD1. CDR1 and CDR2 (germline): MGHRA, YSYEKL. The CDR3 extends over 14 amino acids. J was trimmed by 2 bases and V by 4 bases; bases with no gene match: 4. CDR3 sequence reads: CASSLGTDNYGYTF. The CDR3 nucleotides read TGCGCCAGCAGCCTAGGGACAGACAACTATGGCTACACCTTC.

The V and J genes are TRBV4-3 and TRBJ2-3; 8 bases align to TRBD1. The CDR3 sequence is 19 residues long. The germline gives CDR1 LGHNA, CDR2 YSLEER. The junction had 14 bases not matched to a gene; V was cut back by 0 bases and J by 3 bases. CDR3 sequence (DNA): TGCGCCAGCAGCCAAGATAACGATCCAGGGGGCATTTTTACAGATACGCAGTATTTT. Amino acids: CASSQDNDPGGIFTDTQYF.

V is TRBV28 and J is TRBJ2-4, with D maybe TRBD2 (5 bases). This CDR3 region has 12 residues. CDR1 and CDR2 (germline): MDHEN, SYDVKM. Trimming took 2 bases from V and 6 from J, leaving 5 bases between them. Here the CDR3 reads CASSLGGNIQYF. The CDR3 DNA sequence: TGTGCCAGCAGTTTAGGAGGAAACATTCAGTACTTC.